The rows below give T cell receptor beta chains drawn from one sample of a study of blood T cell repertoires in COVID-19. Libraries were prepared by immunoSEQ multiplex PCR; TCRdb keeps only in-frame clonotypes and omits some of them. The table records over 140,000 clones, about 86% of them present only once. What was sequenced was peripheral blood. The receptors were sampled from a woman aged 60-70 years with acute or convalescent COVID-19. Both conserved end residues are part of each CDR3. The D gene is left open where the match is weak. Some rows mark clone size as missing; the rest say once, few, many or name a class of expanded clone.

clone_size d_call j_call v_call cdr3_nt cdr3_aa
. . TRBJ2-2 TRBV9 TGTGCCAGCAGCGTAGAATTCGAACAGGCGAACACCGGGGAGCTGTTTTTT CASSVEFEQANTGELFF
few . TRBJ1-1 TRBV4-1 TGCGCCAGCAGCCAAACCCCGAGGTCGATTATGAACACTGAAGCTTTCTTT CASSQTPRSIMNTEAFF
once TRBD1 TRBJ1-2 TRBV10-2 TGCGCCAGCAGTTCCGGGACAGACTTCTATGGCCACACCTTC CASSSGTDFYGHTF
. . TRBJ2-2 TRBV3-1/TRBV3-2 TGTGCCAGCAGGGCCCCGGGACTTTCGAACACCGGGGAGCTGTTTTTT CASRAPGLSNTGELFF
. TRBD1 TRBJ1-5 TRBV28 TGTGCCAGCAGTTTAATGGGACAGGGGTTTCAGCCCCAGCATTTT CASSLMGQGFQPQHF
. TRBD1 TRBJ1-1 TRBV5-4 TGTGCCAGCAGCTCCCTTTTAGGACAGGGCACTGAAGCTTTCTTT CASSSLLGQGTEAFF
. . TRBJ2-7 TRBV7-2 TGTGCCAGCAGCTCCACTGGCGGCTACGAGCAGTACTTC CASSSTGGYEQYF
. . TRBJ2-6 TRBV10-3 TGTGCCATCAGTGAGTCGCAGACTGGGGCCAACGTCCTGACTTTC CAISESQTGANVLTF
few . TRBJ1-6 TRBV12-3/TRBV12-4 TGTGCCAGCGGGTCCAGGCCCGATTCACCCCTCCACTTT CASGSRPDSPLHF
. TRBD2 TRBJ2-3 TRBV19 TGTGCCAGTAGTATTGCGGGGGGCGGGATCGCAGATACGCAGTATTTT CASSIAGGGIADTQYF
. . TRBJ2-2 TRBV10-3 TGTGCCATCGGGGGGGGCCTCCAGAACACCGGGGAGCTGTTTTTT CAIGGGLQNTGELFF
. . TRBJ2-5 TRBV6-5 TGTGCCAGCAGTTACTCGACTGCCCAGGAGACCCAGTACTTC CASSYSTAQETQYF
once TRBD1 TRBJ1-1 TRBV10-3 TGTGCCATCAGCGTACAGGGGTCCGGGGCCACTGAAGCTTTCTTT CAISVQGSGATEAFF
. TRBD1 TRBJ1-5 TRBV28 TGTGCCAGTAGGACAGGGAATGATCAGCCCCAGCATTTT CASRTGNDQPQHF
. TRBD2 TRBJ2-3 TRBV10-3 TGTGCCATCAGAACCGGGACTAGCGGGAGCCATACGCAGTATTTT CAIRTGTSGSHTQYF
. . TRBJ2-6 TRBV24-1 TGTGCCACCAGTGATTCAGGGTCTGGGGCCAACGTCCTGACTTTC CATSDSGSGANVLTF
few . TRBJ1-2 TRBV28 TGTGCCAGCAGTTTGACAGCTCTCTATGGCTACACCTTC CASSLTALYGYTF
. TRBD2 TRBJ2-7 TRBV11-2 TGTGCCAGCAGCCGAACCCACGTGGGAGGGTACGAGCAGTACTTC CASSRTHVGGYEQYF
. TRBD1 TRBJ1-1 TRBV5-4 TGTGCCAGCAGCACCAGACAGGGGAGCGCTGAAGCTTTCTTT CASSTRQGSAEAFF
. TRBD1 TRBJ2-2 TRBV24-1 TGTGCCACCAGTTGGACAGGGACGAACACCGGGGAGCTGTTTTTT CATSWTGTNTGELFF
. TRBD2 TRBJ2-1 TRBV7-9 TGTGCCAGCAGTACAGCGGGGATAACCTACAATGAGCAGTTCTTC CASSTAGITYNEQFF
. . TRBJ1-5 TRBV6-5 TGTGCCAGCGGGGAGAGCAATCAGCCCCAGCATTTT CASGESNQPQHF
. TRBD2 TRBJ2-5 TRBV5-4 TGTGCCAGTGGACTAGCGTATGAGACCCAGTACTTC CASGLAYETQYF
. TRBD2 TRBJ2-1 TRBV2 TGTGCCAGCCCTAGCCGGGAGGCTTGGGATGAGCAGTTCTTC CASPSREAWDEQFF
. TRBD1 TRBJ1-2 TRBV10-2 TGCGCCAGCAGCTCGACAGGGGGCTTATACACCTTC CASSSTGGLYTF
. . TRBJ1-4 TRBV18 TGTGCCAGCTCACCAAGACAGGCTAATGAAAAACTGTTTTTT CASSPRQANEKLFF
. . TRBJ1-2 TRBV2 TGTGCCTGCCAGGGATATGGCTACACCTTC CACQGYGYTF
. . TRBJ1-4 TRBV6-4 TGTGCCAGCAGTAGGTCCCCAGGGGCTAATGAAAAACTGTTTTTT CASSRSPGANEKLFF
. . TRBJ1-4 TRBV29-1 TGCAGCGTCGCCGAGGCGTCGACTAATGAAAAACTGTTTTTT CSVAEASTNEKLFF
. . TRBJ2-4 TRBV19 TGTGCCAGTAGTATAGGGGCAGGACTAGCCAAAAACATTCAGTACTTC CASSIGAGLAKNIQYF
once TRBD2 TRBJ2-7 TRBV14 TGTGCCAGCAGCCAAGATCTAGCGGGAGGGGCCGAGCAGTACTTC CASSQDLAGGAEQYF
. . TRBJ1-5 TRBV28 TGTGCCAGCGGGGGGGCCAATCAGCCCCAGCATTTT CASGGANQPQHF
. . TRBJ2-5 TRBV13 TGTGCCAGCAGCTTAGAGTCGGGAGCTGAGACCCAGTACTTC CASSLESGAETQYF
. TRBD2 TRBJ2-7 TRBV19 TGTGCCAGTAGCGACGCGGGAGACCCGTATTACGAGCAGTACTTC CASSDAGDPYYEQYF
once TRBD1 TRBJ2-4 TRBV28 TGTGCCAGCAGTTCGAGACAGGGGCTAGCCAAAAACATTCAGTACTTC CASSSRQGLAKNIQYF
. . TRBJ1-5 TRBV6-5 TGTGCCGGCAAGCCGGACAGATCCAATCAGCCCCAGCATTTT CAGKPDRSNQPQHF
. TRBD1 TRBJ2-7 TRBV10-3 TGTGCCATCAGTACCCGGGACAGCAGCGAGCAGTACTTC CAISTRDSSEQYF
. TRBD1 TRBJ1-2 TRBV3-1/TRBV3-2 TGTGCCAGCAGCCCCTCAGGGGGCGGAGGCTACACCTTC CASSPSGGGGYTF
. . TRBJ1-1 TRBV24-1 TGTGCCACCACAAAGACTGACAACACTGAAGCTTTCTTT CATTKTDNTEAFF
. . TRBJ2-1 TRBV7-2 TGTGCCAGCAGCCTGTGGGTTGCGGGGAACAATGAGCAGTTCTTC CASSLWVAGNNEQFF
. . TRBJ2-7 TRBV4-1 TGCGCCAGCAGCCAAGTACAGGGCGCGTTCGAGCAGTACTTC CASSQVQGAFEQYF
. . TRBJ1-1 TRBV11-2 TGTGCCAGCAGCCCAGAACCGAACACTGAAGCTTTCTTT CASSPEPNTEAFF
. TRBD1 TRBJ1-1 TRBV6-5 TGTGCCAGCAGTCAGGGGGCGGCCCCGCACTTT CASSQGAAPHF
. . TRBJ1-1 TRBV4-2 TGTGCCAGCAGCCAAAGTAGACAGGTTGAAGCTTTCTTT CASSQSRQVEAFF
. . TRBJ1-4 TRBV13 TGTGCCAGCAGCTCCCCGACAGATAATGAAAAACTGTTTTTT CASSSPTDNEKLFF
. TRBD1 TRBJ2-6 TRBV30 TGTGCCTGGAGATCCGGGACAGGGCTCTCTGGGGCCAACGTCCTGACTTTC CAWRSGTGLSGANVLTF
. TRBD1 TRBJ2-7 TRBV27 TGTGCCAGCAGTGCGGGGACAGGGGGGATCGAGCAGTACTTC CASSAGTGGIEQYF
. TRBD2 TRBJ2-3 TRBV7-2 TGTGCCAGCAGCTCTAGCGGGAGAAGCACAGATACGCAGTATTTT CASSSSGRSTDTQYF
. TRBD1 TRBJ2-7 TRBV9 TGTGCCAGCAGCCCGCGACAGGGTTCCTACGAGCAGTACTTC CASSPRQGSYEQYF
. . TRBJ1-2 TRBV27 TGTGCCAGTACCACGGACCAGGGGAACTATGGCTACACCTTC CASTTDQGNYGYTF
. . TRBJ2-7 TRBV27 TGTGCCAGCAGTTTAGGACAACCTCGCTACGAGCAGTACTTC CASSLGQPRYEQYF
. . TRBJ2-1 TRBV4-3 TGCGCCAGCAGCCCCTTAGCGGAGATGAACAATGAGCAGTTCTTC CASSPLAEMNNEQFF
. . TRBJ2-7 TRBV28 TGTGCCAGCAGTTGGGAGACTTTATACTACGAGCAGTACTTC CASSWETLYYEQYF
few . TRBJ1-1 TRBV28 TGTGCCAGCAGTCCGAGGGGCAGGGGTAACACTGAAGCTTTCTTT CASSPRGRGNTEAFF
. . TRBJ2-1 TRBV9 TGTGCCAGCAGCTCCGTCGGGGGTAATGAGCAGTTCTTC CASSSVGGNEQFF
. TRBD1 TRBJ2-7 TRBV6-6 TGTGCCAGCAGTCGGACAGGGACCTACGAGCAGTACTTC CASSRTGTYEQYF
. TRBD1 TRBJ2-2 TRBV3-1/TRBV3-2 TGTGCCAGCAGCCAGGACAGGGGTTGGCTGTTTTTT CASSQDRGWLFF
. . TRBJ2-2 TRBV28 TGTGCCAGCAGTTTCCACAGAGCGGGACAGAACACCGGGGAGCTGTTTTTT CASSFHRAGQNTGELFF
. TRBD1 TRBJ1-2 TRBV24-1 TGTGCCACCCAAGAGTCCGGACAGGGGTTATTAGATGGCTACACCTTC CATQESGQGLLDGYTF
. TRBD2 TRBJ2-3 TRBV28 TGTGCCAGCAGTTCTCCAACCTCGACTAGCGGAGATACGCAGTATTTT CASSSPTSTSGDTQYF